This is a list of T cell receptor beta chains from one sample in a study of cytomegalovirus exposure and HLA in healthy donors. Libraries were prepared by immunoSEQ multiplex PCR; TCRdb keeps only in-frame clonotypes and omits some of them. The repertoire holds 100,000 to 150,000 clones, with about 72% as singletons. Sequenced: PBMCs. These receptors were taken from a man younger than 40 in good health and CMV-seropositive. The CDR3 runs from the conserved cysteine through the conserved F or W. Fields, in order: J gene, D gene, V gene, clone size, CDR3 protein, CDR3 DNA. D genes are given only for firm matches. The listing skips clone size in some rows; elsewhere it reads once, few, many or a size class.

J gene: TRBJ2-7; D gene: TRBD2; V gene: TRBV30; clone size: -; CDR3 protein: CAWGRGGQYF; CDR3 DNA: TGTGCCTGGGGCCGGGGGGGGCAGTACTTC
J gene: TRBJ2-5; D gene: -; V gene: TRBV7-7; clone size: -; CDR3 protein: CASSWGDQETQYF; CDR3 DNA: TGTGCTAGCAGCTGGGGGGATCAAGAGACCCAGTACTTC
J gene: TRBJ2-6; D gene: -; V gene: TRBV27; clone size: -; CDR3 protein: CASSPYGANVLTF; CDR3 DNA: TGTGCCAGCAGTCCCTATGGGGCCAACGTCCTGACTTTC
J gene: TRBJ2-7; D gene: TRBD2; V gene: TRBV5-1; clone size: -; CDR3 protein: CASSISPGGPSYEQYF; CDR3 DNA: TGCGCCAGCAGTATTTCACCGGGAGGACCTTCCTACGAGCAGTACTTC
J gene: TRBJ2-7; D gene: TRBD1; V gene: TRBV19; clone size: -; CDR3 protein: CASASFDRVYEQYF; CDR3 DNA: TGTGCCAGCGCCTCGTTCGACAGGGTGTACGAGCAGTACTTC
J gene: TRBJ2-1; D gene: -; V gene: TRBV5-1; clone size: -; CDR3 protein: CASSLEPSNNEQFF; CDR3 DNA: TGCGCCAGCAGCTTGGAACCATCTAACAATGAGCAGTTCTTC
J gene: TRBJ2-7; D gene: -; V gene: TRBV2; clone size: -; CDR3 protein: CASSEVIYEQYF; CDR3 DNA: TGTGCCAGCAGTGAAGTTATCTACGAGCAGTACTTC
J gene: TRBJ1-5; D gene: -; V gene: TRBV5-8; clone size: -; CDR3 protein: CASSAGQSRNQPQHF; CDR3 DNA: TGTGCCAGCAGCGCTGGACAGAGCCGCAATCAGCCCCAGCATTTT
J gene: TRBJ2-1; D gene: -; V gene: TRBV15; clone size: -; CDR3 protein: CATSHRGFYNEQFF; CDR3 DNA: TGTGCCACGAGCCATCGAGGCTTCTACAATGAGCAGTTCTTC
J gene: TRBJ2-1; D gene: -; V gene: TRBV27; clone size: -; CDR3 protein: CASSLSLTAPEQFF; CDR3 DNA: TGTGCCAGCAGTTTAAGCCTCACCGCCCCTGAGCAGTTCTTC
J gene: TRBJ1-2; D gene: TRBD1; V gene: TRBV5-4; clone size: -; CDR3 protein: CASSLGDRANYGYTF; CDR3 DNA: TGTGCCAGCAGCTTGGGGGACAGGGCTAACTATGGCTACACCTTC
J gene: TRBJ2-7; D gene: TRBD2; V gene: TRBV7-2; clone size: once; CDR3 protein: CASSSRLAAISYEQYF; CDR3 DNA: TGTGCCAGCAGCTCGAGACTAGCGGCAATATCCTACGAGCAGTACTTC
J gene: TRBJ2-6; D gene: -; V gene: TRBV28; clone size: -; CDR3 protein: CASRDGGGANVLTF; CDR3 DNA: TGTGCCAGCAGGGACGGAGGGGGGGCCAACGTCCTGACTTTC
J gene: TRBJ2-7; D gene: TRBD2; V gene: TRBV5-1; clone size: few; CDR3 protein: CASSFGLAGPYEQYF; CDR3 DNA: TGCGCCAGCAGCTTTGGACTAGCGGGCCCCTACGAGCAGTACTTC
J gene: TRBJ2-7; D gene: TRBD2; V gene: TRBV4-1; clone size: -; CDR3 protein: CASSQVGLAGPYEQYF; CDR3 DNA: TGCGCCAGCAGCCAAGTCGGACTAGCGGGTCCCTACGAGCAGTACTTC
J gene: TRBJ1-5; D gene: -; V gene: TRBV5-5; clone size: -; CDR3 protein: CASSLVGGDQPQHF; CDR3 DNA: TGTGCCAGCAGCTTGGTAGGGGGAGATCAGCCCCAGCATTTT
J gene: TRBJ1-5; D gene: -; V gene: TRBV18; clone size: -; CDR3 protein: CASSRQENQPQHF; CDR3 DNA: TGTGCCAGCTCGCGACAGGAGAATCAGCCCCAGCATTTT
J gene: TRBJ1-1; D gene: -; V gene: TRBV9; clone size: -; CDR3 protein: CASSVGGSGTEAFF; CDR3 DNA: TGTGCCAGCAGCGTAGGGGGTAGCGGCACTGAAGCTTTCTTT
J gene: TRBJ2-7; D gene: TRBD2; V gene: TRBV9; clone size: -; CDR3 protein: CASSAGTSLTYEQYF; CDR3 DNA: TGTGCCAGCAGCGCCGGGACTAGCCTTACGTACGAGCAGTACTTC
J gene: TRBJ1-2; D gene: TRBD1; V gene: TRBV7-9; clone size: -; CDR3 protein: CASTTPGQGYGYTF; CDR3 DNA: TGTGCCAGCACTACACCGGGACAGGGCTATGGCTACACCTTC
J gene: TRBJ2-3; D gene: -; V gene: TRBV5-4; clone size: -; CDR3 protein: CASSFSAAGWEDTQYF; CDR3 DNA: TGTGCCAGCAGCTTTAGTGCTGCGGGATGGGAGGATACGCAGTATTTT
J gene: TRBJ1-2; D gene: -; V gene: TRBV4-1; clone size: few; CDR3 protein: CASSQPRRVHYGYTF; CDR3 DNA: TGCGCCAGCAGCCAACCCCGTAGAGTCCACTATGGCTACACCTTC
J gene: TRBJ1-2; D gene: TRBD1; V gene: TRBV25-1; clone size: few; CDR3 protein: CASSEYGTGGYGYTF; CDR3 DNA: TGTGCCAGCAGTGAATATGGGACAGGAGGTTATGGCTACACCTTC
J gene: TRBJ2-1; D gene: -; V gene: TRBV29-1; clone size: few; CDR3 protein: CSVHRVNNEQFF; CDR3 DNA: TGCAGCGTCCACAGGGTCAACAATGAGCAGTTCTTC
J gene: TRBJ1-5; D gene: -; V gene: TRBV28; clone size: -; CDR3 protein: CASSFIQGSRFFQHF; CDR3 DNA: TGTGCCAGCAGTTTCATACAGGGATCACGATTCTTCCAGCATTTT
J gene: TRBJ1-4; D gene: -; V gene: TRBV29-1; clone size: -; CDR3 protein: CSVVGRGGEKLFF; CDR3 DNA: TGCAGCGTTGTCGGTAGGGGAGGTGAAAAACTGTTTTTT